Following are 30 T cell receptor beta chains from one sample sequenced in a study of beta chain features in type 1 diabetes. cDNA synthesis used the whole RNA isolate, giving expressed TCRB sequences. TCRdb's copy holds only in-frame clones and misses some; the assay was immunoSEQ multiplex PCR. The sample lists under 950,000 clones, roughly 17% seen once, with 0.02% to 0.025% in the top ten. Material for sequencing was naive CD4+ T cells from blood. These receptor sequences come from a woman aged 18-29 years in good health.

V gene TRBV10-2 combines with J gene TRBJ1-5; D unclear. CDR3 length equals 12 residues. CDR1 WSHSY and CDR2 SAAADI come from the germline V gene. Trimming cost V 10 bases and J 5 bases, with 12 bases left between them. The CDR3 sequence is CATQMPYQPQHF. Written as DNA, the CDR3 is TGCGCCACGCAGATGCCTTATCAGCCCCAGCATTTT.

The chain recombines TRBV7-9 with TRBJ2-2; D gene ambiguous. Germline V gene data show CDR1 as SEHNR and CDR2 as FQNEAQ (reference sequence). The CDR3 totals 17 residues. The V and J ends lost 8 bases and 7 bases respectively, with 26 bases between them. CDR3 sequence: CASRPDGRARGVGELFF. CDR3 coding DNA: TGTGCCAGCCGCCCAGACGGCCGGGCCCGCGGAGTCGGGGAGCTGTTTTTT.

The chain recombines TRBV25-1 with TRBJ1-2; D may be TRBD1 (5 bases). Germline-derived CDR1 and CDR2 are MGHDK and SYGVNS. This CDR3 region has 18 residues. Trimming took off 3 bases at V and 1 base at J, with 21 bases between the two ends. The chain's CDR3 is CASSDSPGQVQLNYGYTF. As DNA, the CDR3 is TGTGCCAGCAGTGACTCCCCGGGGCAGGTCCAGCTTAACTATGGCTACACCTTC.

The V gene is TRBV7-9, the J gene TRBJ1-1; the D gene is possibly TRBD1 (5 bases). This CDR3 is 15 amino acids long. CDR1 and CDR2 (germline): SEHNR, FQNEAQ (reference sequence). The ends were cut back, 7 bases at V and 2 bases at J, with 17 bases in the middle. The CDR3 loop reads CASNSFGALNTEAFF. CDR3 in DNA: TGTGCCAGCAACAGCTTCGGGGCCTTAAACACTGAAGCTTTCTTT.

This clone was recorded a few times. The V call is TRBV7-3, the J call TRBJ2-1; 8 nucleotides agree with TRBD2. The CDR3 runs 16 residues. Unmatched junction bases numbered 11, after V lost 2 bases and J lost 8 bases. CDR1 and CDR2 (germline): SGHTA, FQGTGA. This CDR3 reads CASSLVGTRTTYEQFF. In DNA form, the CDR3 reads TGTGCCAGCAGCTTAGTTGGGACTAGGACGACATATGAGCAGTTCTTC.

The chain couples TRBV6-1 to TRBJ1-4, with a weak D call TRBD1 (5 bases). The V end was cut by 7 bases, the J end by 8 bases, with 20 bases between. The CDR3 consists of 15 residues. In germline, CDR1 is MNHNS, CDR2 SASEGT. The CDR3 here is CASTSGQGLYEKLFF. The DNA for the CDR3 is TGTGCCAGCACCTCAGGGCAGGGTTTGTACGAAAAACTGTTTTTT.

This clone was observed a handful of times. This chain's CDR3 is CASSHLWTSVNTGELFF. The CDR3 bases are TGCGCCAGCAGCCACCTCTGGACTAGCGTGAACACCGGGGAGCTGTTTTTT. The chain couples TRBV4-1 to TRBJ2-2, with 9 bases identical to TRBD2. Losses at the gene ends were 3 bases for V and 1 base for J; bases not matched to a gene: 6. The V gene's germline CDR1 is MGHRA and CDR2 YSYEKL. The CDR3 extends over 17 amino acids.

This clone was seen only a few times. This chain joins TRBV28 and TRBJ1-2; the D gene is possibly TRBD1 (5 bases). V dropped 11 bases and J dropped 6 bases, with 13 bases sitting between them. CDR1 is MDHEN and CDR2 is SYDVKM in the germline V gene. This CDR3 is 11 amino acids long. CDR3 coding DNA: TGTGCCGCCAGGGTCGGACATGGCTACACCTTC. Amino acid sequence: CAARVGHGYTF.

The chain has TRBV6-5 and TRBJ2-2; D unresolved. V was shortened by 1 base and J by 2 bases, with 11 bases between the two germline ends. The germline V gene has CDR1 MNHEY and CDR2 SVGAGI. This CDR3 region has 16 residues. CDR3 in DNA: TGTGCCAGCAGTTACTTTTATTGGGATAACACCGGGGAGCTGTTTTTT. This sequence encodes CASSYFYWDNTGELFF.

This clone turned up a few times. The rearrangement links TRBV6-1 to TRBJ2-5; D is uncertain. The CDR3 extends over 12 amino acids. Trimming took off 8 bases at V and 5 bases at J, with 12 bases between the two ends. Germline CDR1 reads MNHNS; CDR2 reads SASEGT. The CDR3 protein is CASHSFRETQYF. CDR3 sequence (DNA): TGTGCCAGCCATAGCTTCCGGGAGACCCAGTACTTC.

This clone was picked up a small number of times. The V call is TRBV6-1, the J call TRBJ1-5, with D maybe TRBD1 (5 bases). CDR3 length: 12 residues. CDR1 and CDR2 from the germline V gene are MNHNS and SASEGT. V lost 10 bases to trimming and J lost 4 bases, with 11 bases between them. Here the CDR3 DNA reads TGTGCCACCGGGACGGTGAATCAGCCCCAGCATTTT. This sequence encodes CATGTVNQPQHF.

Here the CDR3 reads CASTELGGSGDTQYF. The CDR3 DNA reads as TGTGCCAGCACCGAACTAGGGGGCTCCGGAGATACGCAGTATTTT. V usage is TRBV6-1 and J usage is TRBJ2-3; TRBD1 agrees at 7 bases. The germline V gene encodes CDR1 MNHNS and CDR2 SASEGT. The J segment lost 5 bases and the V segment lost 7 bases, leaving 12 bases of the junction unmatched. The CDR3 has 15 residues.

The chain combines TRBV19 with TRBJ1-3; D uncertain. V was clipped by 9 bases and J by 0 bases, with 12 bases between them. The CDR3 has 14 amino acids. The V gene's germline CDR1 is LNHDA and CDR2 SQIVND (reference sequence). CDR3 region: CASTATISGNTIYF. CDR3 bases: TGTGCCAGCACAGCAACTATCTCTGGAAACACCATATATTTT.

Turning to this clone: The sample holds other DNA sequences that translate to the same CDR3. The chain links TRBV28 to TRBJ2-6; TRBD2 aligns across 7 bases. With 3 bases clipped from V and 1 base from J, the junction kept 0 bases outside the gene matches. The CDR3 length is 15 residues. From germline, CDR1 is MDHEN and CDR2 SYDVKM. The CDR3 DNA sequence: TGTGCCAGCAGTTTGGGAGGGTCTGGGGCCAACGTCCTGACTTTC. Translating gives CASSLGGSGANVLTF.

The chain has TRBV4-3 and TRBJ2-3; the D is unclear. CDR3 length: 14 amino acids. V lost 0 bases to trimming and J lost 8 bases, with 12 bases between them. CDR1 is LGHNA, CDR2 YSLEER, per germline. CDR3 amino acids: CASSQEGKGGTQYF. CDR3 coding DNA: TGCGCCAGCAGCCAAGAAGGGAAAGGCGGTACGCAGTATTTT.

This chain connects TRBV7-2 to TRBJ2-1; 7 nucleotides align to TRBD1. CDR1 is SGHTA, CDR2 FQGNSA, per germline. The CDR3 is 17 residues long. The ends lost 0 bases at V and 9 bases at J; junction bases unmatched: 14. DNA for the CDR3: TGTGCCAGCAGCTTAGCCGGGACAGCACGACCCCATGGTGAGCAGTTCTTC. Protein: CASSLAGTARPHGEQFF.

This clone came up a few times. The V and J genes are TRBV28 and TRBJ2-1; D uncertain. This CDR3 is built from 12 residues. V was trimmed by 7 bases and J by 3 bases, leaving 7 bases between them. CDR1 and CDR2 (germline): MDHEN, SYDVKM. The CDR3 bases are TGTGCCAGCAATCGGCTCTACAATGAGCAGTTCTTC. It codes for CASNRLYNEQFF.

The chain employs TRBV29-1 and TRBJ2-1; TRBD1 might be the D (6 bases). CDR3 length: 14 amino acids. The germline gives CDR1 SQVTM, CDR2 ANQGSEA. V was cut by 1 base and J by 4 bases, with 11 bases left in between. CDR3 loop: CSVEGRGSYNEQFF. For the CDR3, the DNA is TGCAGCGTTGAAGGTAGGGGGTCTTACAATGAGCAGTTCTTC.

This clone was observed a handful of times. The gene calls are TRBV6-5 and TRBJ2-1, with D possibly being TRBD2 (6 bases). Trimming stripped 7 bases from V and 5 bases from J, with 12 bases between. Germline loops: CDR1 MNHEY, CDR2 SVGAGI. This CDR3 contains 13 residues. CDR3 nucleotides: TGTGCCAGCAAAAGACTAGACCACAATGAGCAGTTCTTC. This encodes CASKRLDHNEQFF.

The chain employs TRBV7-8 and TRBJ2-3; 8 nucleotides agree with TRBD1. This CDR3 contains 16 residues. The V and J ends lost 5 bases and 5 bases, in that order; junction bases with no gene match: 12. The V gene's germline CDR1 is SGHVS and CDR2 FQNEAQ. CDR3 DNA sequence: TGTGCCAGCAGCGAAGACAGGGGCTTATCAGGAGATACGCAGTATTTT. Encoded protein: CASSEDRGLSGDTQYF.

This clone was found a few times. V and J are TRBV7-2 and TRBJ1-5; possibly TRBD1 for D (6 bases). The CDR3 loop spans 15 amino acids. From germline, CDR1 is SGHTA and CDR2 FQGNSA. V dropped 2 bases and J dropped 3 bases, with 11 bases sitting between them. CDR3 protein: CASSLKAGDNQPQHF. As DNA, the CDR3 is TGTGCCAGCAGCTTAAAGGCAGGGGACAATCAGCCCCAGCATTTT.

This rearrangement joins TRBV6-1 to TRBJ2-1, with D perhaps TRBD2 (6 bases). The CDR3 runs 14 residues. The V end lost 3 bases, the J end lost 7 bases, and 13 bases lay between the germline ends. Germline CDR1 is MNHNS and CDR2 is SASEGT. DNA for the CDR3: TGTGCCAGCAGTGATCCGGGACTGACAAATGAGCAGTTCTTC. It encodes CASSDPGLTNEQFF.

This chain uses TRBV7-3 with TRBJ2-7; TRBD2 agrees at 9 bases. Germline CDR1 SGHTA, CDR2 FQGTGA. CDR3 size: 16 residues. J was trimmed by 3 bases and V by 5 bases; bases with no gene match: 11. The CDR3 nucleotides read TGTGCCAGCAGCCTTAGTGGCGGACTAGCGAACTACGAGCAGTACTTC. This sequence encodes CASSLSGGLANYEQYF.

This clone was observed a few times. This chain uses TRBV29-1 with TRBJ1-2; no clear D. Trimming left V 2 bases short and J 4 bases short, with 20 bases between. Germline V gene data show CDR1 as SQVTM and CDR2 as ANQGSEA. The CDR3 covers 16 residues. The chain's CDR3 is CSVEYINREQSYGYTF. CDR3 DNA: TGCAGCGTTGAATACATCAACCGGGAACAGTCCTATGGCTACACCTTC. The full variable domain, completed using reference TRBV29-1 and TRBJ1-2, is SAVISQKPSRDICQRGTSLTIQCQVDSQVTMMFWYRQQPGQSLTLIATANQGSEATYESGFVIDKFPISRPNLTFSTLTVSNMSPEDSSIYLCSVEYINREQSYGYTFGSGTRLTVV.

This clone was seen a handful of times. The chain carries TRBV5-8 and TRBJ2-5; possible D gene TRBD1, 6 bases. Per germline, CDR1 SGHTS and CDR2 YDEGEE. The CDR3 totals 14 residues. V lost 5 bases, J lost 5 bases, and 16 bases lay in between. In nucleotides, the CDR3 is TGTGCCAGCAGAAAAAGGGACACTAGGGAGACCCAGTACTTC. The encoded protein is CASRKRDTRETQYF.

This chain joins TRBV18 and TRBJ2-1; 14 bases fit TRBD2. The CDR3 totals 17 residues. Germline CDR1 is KGHSH and CDR2 is LQKENI. The ends lost 0 bases at V and 3 bases at J; junction bases unmatched: 1. The CDR3, as DNA: TGTGCCAGCTCACCACCGGGGACTAGCGGGAGCTACAATGAGCAGTTCTTC. It is translated as CASSPPGTSGSYNEQFF.

This clone was observed a handful of times. The V call is TRBV19, the J call TRBJ2-1, with D possibly being TRBD2 (5 bases). Germline V gene lookup returns CDR1 LNHDA and CDR2 SQIVND (reference sequence). V was clipped by 3 bases and J by 6 bases, with 12 bases between them. This CDR3 has 14 residues. Here the CDR3 reads CASSMLASLNEQFF. Here the CDR3 DNA reads TGTGCCAGTAGTATGCTAGCTTCCCTCAATGAGCAGTTCTTC.

The chain employs TRBV7-2 and TRBJ2-2; D is ambiguous. Germline CDR1 and CDR2: SGHTA and FQGNSA. V shed 4 bases and J shed 6 bases, with 12 bases lying between them. The CDR3 extends over 14 amino acids. The CDR3 nucleotides read TGTGCCAGCAGCTCCGCATTCTACGCCGGGGAGCTGTTTTTT. Encoded protein: CASSSAFYAGELFF.

V and J are TRBV9 and TRBJ2-1, with D possibly matching TRBD1 (5 bases). CDR1 and CDR2 from the germline V gene are SGDLS and YYNGEE. The CDR3 spans 15 residues. Trimming cost V 6 bases and J 2 bases, with 15 bases left between them. CDR3 region: CASTTTGSAYNEQFF. The DNA of the CDR3 is TGTGCCAGCACCACTACAGGATCGGCCTACAATGAGCAGTTCTTC.

This chain connects TRBV7-2 to TRBJ2-7; weak D call: TRBD1 (5 bases). The V gene lost 1 base and the J gene lost 5 bases, with 24 bases spanning the gap. Germline V lookup: CDR1 SGHTA, CDR2 FQGNSA. The length of the CDR3 is 18 residues. This CDR3 reads CASSLGLGPSHFYNEQYF. CDR3 sequence (DNA): TGTGCCAGCAGCTTAGGGTTGGGGCCCTCCCATTTCTATAACGAGCAGTACTTC.